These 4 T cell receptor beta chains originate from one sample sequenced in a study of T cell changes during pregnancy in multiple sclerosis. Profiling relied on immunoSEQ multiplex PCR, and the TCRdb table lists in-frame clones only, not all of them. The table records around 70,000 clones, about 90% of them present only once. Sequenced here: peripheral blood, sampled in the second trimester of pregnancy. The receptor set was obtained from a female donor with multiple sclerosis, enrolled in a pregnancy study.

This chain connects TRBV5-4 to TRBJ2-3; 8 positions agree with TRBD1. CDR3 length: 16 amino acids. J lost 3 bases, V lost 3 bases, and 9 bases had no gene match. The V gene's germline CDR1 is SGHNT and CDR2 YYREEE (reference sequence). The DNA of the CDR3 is TGTGCCAGCAGCTCTGCCCGCGACAGGGGTACAGATACGCAGTATTTT. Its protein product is CASSSARDRGTDTQYF.

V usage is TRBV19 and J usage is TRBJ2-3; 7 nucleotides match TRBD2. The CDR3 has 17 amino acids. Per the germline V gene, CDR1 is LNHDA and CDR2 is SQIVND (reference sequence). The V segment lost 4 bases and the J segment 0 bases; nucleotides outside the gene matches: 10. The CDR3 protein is CASSTRLAESSTDTQYF. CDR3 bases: TGTGCCAGTAGTACTCGACTAGCAGAATCTAGCACAGATACGCAGTATTTT. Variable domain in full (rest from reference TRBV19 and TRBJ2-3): DGGITQSPKYLFRKEGQNVTLSCEQNLNHDAMYWYRQDPGQGLRLIYYSQIVNDFQKGDIAEGYSVSREKKESFPLTVTSAQKNPTAFYLCASSTRLAESSTDTQYFGPGTRLTVL.

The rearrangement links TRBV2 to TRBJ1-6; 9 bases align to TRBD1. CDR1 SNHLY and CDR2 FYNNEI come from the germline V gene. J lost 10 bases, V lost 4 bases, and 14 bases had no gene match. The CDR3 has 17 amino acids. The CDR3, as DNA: TGTGCCAGCAGTGTCCGACAGGGGGGAATTATGGACTCACCCCTCCACTTT. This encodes CASSVRQGGIMDSPLHF.

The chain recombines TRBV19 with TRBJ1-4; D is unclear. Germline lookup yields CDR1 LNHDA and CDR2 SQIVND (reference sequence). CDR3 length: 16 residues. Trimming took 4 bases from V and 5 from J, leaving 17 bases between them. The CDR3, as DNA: TGTGCCAGTAGTACAACAGAAAACGACATCAATGAAAAACTGTTTTTT. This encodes CASSTTENDINEKLFF. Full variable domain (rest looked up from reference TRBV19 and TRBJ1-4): DGGITQSPKYLFRKEGQNVTLSCEQNLNHDAMYWYRQDPGQGLRLIYYSQIVNDFQKGDIAEGYSVSREKKESFPLTVTSAQKNPTAFYLCASSTTENDINEKLFFGSGTQLSVL.